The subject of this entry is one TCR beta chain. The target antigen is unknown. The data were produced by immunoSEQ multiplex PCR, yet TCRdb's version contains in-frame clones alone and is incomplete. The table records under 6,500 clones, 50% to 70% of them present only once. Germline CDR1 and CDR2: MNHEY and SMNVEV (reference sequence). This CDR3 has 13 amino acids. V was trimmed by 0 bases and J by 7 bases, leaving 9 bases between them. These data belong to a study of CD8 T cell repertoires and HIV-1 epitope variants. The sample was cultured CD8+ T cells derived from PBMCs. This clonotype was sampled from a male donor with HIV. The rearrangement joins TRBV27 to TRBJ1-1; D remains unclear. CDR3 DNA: TGTGCCAGCAGTTTATCGTCCCGGAATGAAGCTTTCTTT. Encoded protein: CASSLSSRNEAFF.